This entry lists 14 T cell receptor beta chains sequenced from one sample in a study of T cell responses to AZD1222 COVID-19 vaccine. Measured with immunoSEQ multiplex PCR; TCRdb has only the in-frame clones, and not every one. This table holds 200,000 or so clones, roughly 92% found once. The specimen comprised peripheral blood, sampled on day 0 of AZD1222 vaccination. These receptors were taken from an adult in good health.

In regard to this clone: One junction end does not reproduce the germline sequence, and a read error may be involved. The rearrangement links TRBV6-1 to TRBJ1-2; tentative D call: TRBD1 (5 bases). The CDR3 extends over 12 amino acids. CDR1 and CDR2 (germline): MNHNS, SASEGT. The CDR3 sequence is CASSEAEGGGIF. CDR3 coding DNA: TGTGCCAGCAGTGAAGCGGAGGGCGGGGGGATCTTC.

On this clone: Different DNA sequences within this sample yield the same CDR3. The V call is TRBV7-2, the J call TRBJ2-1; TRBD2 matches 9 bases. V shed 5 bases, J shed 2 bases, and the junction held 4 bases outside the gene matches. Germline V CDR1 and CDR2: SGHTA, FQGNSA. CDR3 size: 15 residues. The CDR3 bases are TGTGCCAGCAGCCTCGCGGGGGGGACCTACAATGAGCAGTTCTTC. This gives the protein CASSLAGGTYNEQFF.

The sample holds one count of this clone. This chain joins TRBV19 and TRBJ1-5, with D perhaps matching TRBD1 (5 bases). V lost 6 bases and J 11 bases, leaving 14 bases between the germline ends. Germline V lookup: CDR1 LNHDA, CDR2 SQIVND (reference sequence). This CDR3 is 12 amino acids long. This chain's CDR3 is CASRPPGGTQHF. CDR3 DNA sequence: TGTGCCAGTAGACCCCCGGGGGGAACCCAGCATTTT.

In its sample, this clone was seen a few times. The CDR3, as DNA: TGTGCCAGTAGTATGTGGGGCGCAGGTCAGCCCCAGCATTTT. This encodes CASSMWGAGQPQHF. The chain uses TRBV19 and TRBJ1-5; D perhaps matches TRBD1 (5 bases). CDR1 and CDR2 from the germline V gene are LNHDA and SQIVND (reference sequence). CDR3 size: 14 residues. V was clipped by 3 bases and J by 6 bases, with 12 bases between them.

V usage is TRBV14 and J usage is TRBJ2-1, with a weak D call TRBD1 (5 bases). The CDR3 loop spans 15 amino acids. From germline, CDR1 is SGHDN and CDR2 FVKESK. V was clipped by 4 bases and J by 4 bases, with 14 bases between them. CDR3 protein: CASSPWGTVYNEQFF. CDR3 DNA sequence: TGTGCCAGCAGCCCATGGGGCACAGTTTACAATGAGCAGTTCTTC.

CDR3 sequence (DNA): TGTGCCAGCAGCCAAGAAGAGGGAGCCACCTACGAGCAGTACTTC. Translated: CASSQEEGATYEQYF. The chain employs TRBV4-2 and TRBJ2-7, with a tentative D call TRBD2 (5 bases). CDR1 is LGHNA and CDR2 is YNFKEQ in the germline V gene. Trimming took 0 bases from V and 2 from J, leaving 11 bases between them. The CDR3 extends over 15 amino acids.

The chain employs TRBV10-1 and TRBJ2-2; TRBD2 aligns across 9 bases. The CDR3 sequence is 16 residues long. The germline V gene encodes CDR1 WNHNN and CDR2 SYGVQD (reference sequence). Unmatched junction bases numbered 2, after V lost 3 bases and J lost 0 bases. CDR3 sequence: CASSELAGANTGELFF. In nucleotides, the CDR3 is TGCGCCAGCAGTGAATTAGCGGGAGCGAACACCGGGGAGCTGTTTTTT.

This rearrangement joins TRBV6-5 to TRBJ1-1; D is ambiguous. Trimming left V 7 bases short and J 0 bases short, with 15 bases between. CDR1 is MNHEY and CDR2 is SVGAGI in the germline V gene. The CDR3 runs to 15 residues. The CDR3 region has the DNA TGTGCCAGCAAGGTTTGGCAGCACATGAACACTGAAGCTTTCTTT. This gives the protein CASKVWQHMNTEAFF.

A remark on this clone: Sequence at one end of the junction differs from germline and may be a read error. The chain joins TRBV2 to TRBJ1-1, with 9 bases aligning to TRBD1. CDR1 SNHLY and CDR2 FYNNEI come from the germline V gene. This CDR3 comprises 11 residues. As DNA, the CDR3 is TGTGCCAGCGGAACAGGGGGCTTTCCCCCTTTT. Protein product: CASGTGGFPPF.

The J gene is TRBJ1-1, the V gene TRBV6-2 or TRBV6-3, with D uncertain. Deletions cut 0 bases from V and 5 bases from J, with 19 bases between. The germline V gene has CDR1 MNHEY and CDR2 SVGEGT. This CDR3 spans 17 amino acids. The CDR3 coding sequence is TGTGCCAGCAGTTACTCCCCGTCCAAAGGCCGATCGACTGAAGCTTTCTTT. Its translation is CASSYSPSKGRSTEAFF.

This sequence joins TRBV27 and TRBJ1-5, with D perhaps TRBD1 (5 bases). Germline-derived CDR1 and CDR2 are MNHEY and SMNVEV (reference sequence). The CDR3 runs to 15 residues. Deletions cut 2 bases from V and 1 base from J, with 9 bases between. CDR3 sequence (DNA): TGTGCCAGCAGTTTAAGGGGTTCAAGCAATCAGCCCCAGCATTTT. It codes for CASSLRGSSNQPQHF.

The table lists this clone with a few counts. The CDR3 here is CASSYQGGSGNTIYF. The DNA for the CDR3 is TGTGCCAGCAGTTATCAGGGGGGATCTGGAAACACCATATATTTT. The chain recombines TRBV28 with TRBJ1-3; 7 bases are shared with TRBD1. Germline values: CDR1 MDHEN, CDR2 SYDVKM. The CDR3 sequence is 15 residues long. With 4 bases clipped from V and 1 base from J, the junction kept 4 bases outside the gene matches.

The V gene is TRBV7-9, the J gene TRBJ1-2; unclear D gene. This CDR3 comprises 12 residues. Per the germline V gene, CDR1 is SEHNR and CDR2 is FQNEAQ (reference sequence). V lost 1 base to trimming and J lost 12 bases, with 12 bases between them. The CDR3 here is CASSLEGPGNTF. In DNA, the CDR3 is TGTGCCAGCAGCTTAGAAGGACCGGGGAACACCTTC.

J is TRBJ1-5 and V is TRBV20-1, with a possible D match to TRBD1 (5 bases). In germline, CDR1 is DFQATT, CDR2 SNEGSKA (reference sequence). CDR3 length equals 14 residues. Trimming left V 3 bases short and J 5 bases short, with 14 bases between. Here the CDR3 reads CSASRDRRDQPQHF. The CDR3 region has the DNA TGCAGTGCTAGTCGTGACAGAAGGGATCAGCCCCAGCATTTT.